The 23 T cell receptor beta chains in this list originate from one sample, sequenced in a study of cytomegalovirus exposure and HLA in healthy donors. Sequencing used immunoSEQ multiplex PCR; TCRdb keeps in-frame clones, though not all of them. The repertoire includes about 120,000 clones, approximately 89% of them detected once, and over 1.5% sits in the top ten. The sample comprised PBMCs. Every receptor here comes from a woman aged 18 to 35 in good health and CMV-seronegative.

Notes on this clone: The junction differs from germline at one of its ends, possibly a read error. This chain uses TRBV19 with TRBJ1-6; D uncertain. Germline V gene lookup returns CDR1 LNHDA and CDR2 SQIVND (reference sequence). CDR3 length: 18 residues. As DNA, the CDR3 is TGTGCCAGTAGTACGGAAGGCCCCCGTCAGGCCTACAATTCACCCCTCCACTTT. It specifies CASSTEGPRQAYNSPLHF. The full variable domain, its missing parts supplied by reference TRBV19 and TRBJ1-6, is DGGITQSPKYLFRKEGQNVTLSCEQNLNHDAMYWYRQDPGQGLRLIYYSQIVNDFQKGDIAEGYSVSREKKESFPLTVTSAQKNPTAFYLCASSTEGPRQAYNSPLHFGNGTRLTVT.

This sequence joins TRBV19 and TRBJ1-2, with D tentatively TRBD1 (6 bases). The CDR3 runs 12 residues. The ends were cut back, 5 bases at V and 6 bases at J, with 10 bases in the middle. The germline CDR1 and CDR2 sequences are LNHDA and SQIVND (reference sequence). The CDR3: CASSYQGHGYTF. CDR3 coding DNA: TGTGCCAGTAGTTACCAGGGGCATGGCTACACCTTC.

This chain links TRBV5-1 with TRBJ1-2, with 8 bases lining up with TRBD1. Germline V gives CDR1 SGHRS, CDR2 YFSETQ. V lost 3 bases and J lost 3; bases outside the gene matches: 7. The CDR3 length is 15 residues. The CDR3 DNA is TGCGCCAGCAGCTCGGGCAGGGGGCAAGACTATGGCTACACCTTC. As protein: CASSSGRGQDYGYTF. The full variable domain, completed using reference TRBV5-1 and TRBJ1-2, is KAGVTQTPRYLIKTRGQQVTLSCSPISGHRSVSWYQQTPGQGLQFLFEYFSETQRNKGNFPGRFSGRQFSNSRSEMNVSTLELGDSALYLCASSSGRGQDYGYTFGSGTRLTVV.

The chain combines TRBV7-2 with TRBJ1-5; 9 bases are shared with TRBD1. CDR1 SGHTA and CDR2 FQGNSA come from the germline V gene. CDR3 length: 14 residues. The V segment lost 5 bases and the J segment 4 bases; nucleotides outside the gene matches: 3. The CDR3 loop reads CASSPDRGNQPQHF. CDR3 sequence (DNA): TGTGCCAGCAGCCCTGACAGGGGGAATCAGCCCCAGCATTTT.

This clone has only one observation. The rearrangement uses TRBV18 and TRBJ2-3, with TRBD2 matching 11 bases. The CDR3 consists of 15 residues. Germline loops: CDR1 KGHSH, CDR2 LQKENI. Trimming took 4 bases from V and 6 from J; bases not matched to a gene: 6. The CDR3 nucleotides read TGTGCCAGCTCACGAACTAGCGGGAGTGGGGATACGCAGTATTTT. It is translated as CASSRTSGSGDTQYF.

The chain employs TRBV7-9 and TRBJ2-7; the match to TRBD1 covers 8 bases. There are 15 residues in the CDR3. V lost 5 bases to trimming and J lost 5 bases; unmatched junction nucleotides: 11. Germline V gives CDR1 SEHNR, CDR2 FQNEAQ (reference sequence). CDR3 DNA sequence: TGTGCCAGCAGCCGTTGGACAGGGCTCGTGGACGAGCAGTACTTC. Translated: CASSRWTGLVDEQYF.

This clone occurred a few times. The chain uses TRBV7-2 and TRBJ1-4; D uncertain. The V end was cut by 5 bases, the J end by 2 bases, with 9 bases between. Germline CDR1 and CDR2: SGHTA and FQGNSA. This CDR3 contains 14 residues. The CDR3 loop is CASSQGLTNEKLFF. The DNA of the CDR3 is TGTGCCAGCAGCCAAGGACTGACTAATGAAAAACTGTTTTTT.

This chain connects TRBV29-1 to TRBJ2-7, with 7 bases that match TRBD2. With 1 base clipped from V and 6 bases from J, the junction kept 9 bases outside the gene matches. The germline gives CDR1 SQVTM, CDR2 ANQGSEA. There are 14 residues in the CDR3. The CDR3 nucleotides are TGCAGCGTTGAAGTGGTATATGGGAGGGGCGAGCAGTACTTC. Amino acids: CSVEVVYGRGEQYF.

This chain joins TRBV10-3 and TRBJ1-5; D is unclear. CDR3 length equals 13 residues. Germline V gene lookup returns CDR1 ENHRY and CDR2 SYGVKD. V was pared by 5 bases and J by 0 bases, with 5 bases between. CDR3 DNA: TGTGCCATCAGTCAAAATAGCAATCAGCCCCAGCATTTT. Its protein is CAISQNSNQPQHF.

This clone showed up just once. The chain couples TRBV4-1 to TRBJ1-3; no definite D call. Germline CDR1 is MGHRA and CDR2 is YSYEKL. The CDR3 is 18 residues long. Trimming pared 4 bases from V and 0 bases from J, leaving 19 bases between. The CDR3 region is CASSLRDLDVYSGNTIYF. DNA of the CDR3: TGCGCCAGCAGCCTACGGGATCTAGACGTCTACTCTGGAAACACCATATATTTT.

The J gene is TRBJ1-1, the V gene TRBV28; 7 bases are shared with TRBD1. The germline CDR1 and CDR2 sequences are MDHEN and SYDVKM. Trimming took 3 bases from V and 0 from J; bases not matched to a gene: 7. The CDR3 has 16 amino acids. The CDR3 protein is CASSFTPGQVNTEAFF. As DNA, the CDR3 is TGTGCCAGCAGTTTTACCCCTGGACAGGTGAACACTGAAGCTTTCTTT.

In its sample, this clone was seen a few times. The chain joins TRBV29-1 to TRBJ1-2; the D is unclear. V dropped 6 bases and J dropped 8 bases, with 13 bases sitting between them. The CDR3 is 11 residues long. Germline V gene lookup returns CDR1 SQVTM and CDR2 ANQGSEA. CDR3 bases: TGCAGCGTCGCAACAACCGAAGGCTACACCTTC. It yields the protein CSVATTEGYTF. The full variable domain, in which reference TRBV29-1 and TRBJ1-2 provide the parts outside the CDR3, is SAVISQKPSRDICQRGTSLTIQCQVDSQVTMMFWYRQQPGQSLTLIATANQGSEATYESGFVIDKFPISRPNLTFSTLTVSNMSPEDSSIYLCSVATTEGYTFGSGTRLTVV.

The chain carries TRBV28 and TRBJ2-1, with D possibly TRBD1 on 5 matching bases. The CDR3 is 15 residues long. Trimming removed 4 bases at V and 7 bases at J, with 17 bases between. From germline, CDR1 is MDHEN and CDR2 SYDVKM. As DNA, the CDR3 is TGTGCCAGCAGTTCATGGGGCGTTGGATTGAATGAGCAGTTCTTC. This codes for CASSSWGVGLNEQFF.

The rearrangement links TRBV5-4 to TRBJ2-2; 8 bases agree with TRBD1. Germline V gene sequence: CDR1 SGHNT, CDR2 YYREEE (reference sequence). After removal of 5 bases from V and 7 bases from J, the junction contained 4 bases not matched to a gene. CDR3 length equals 13 residues. The CDR3 is CASRRTGIGELFF. The CDR3 DNA reads TGTGCCAGCAGGCGGACAGGGATCGGGGAGCTGTTTTTT.

The rearrangement joins TRBV5-1 to TRBJ2-1; D may be TRBD1 (6 bases). Germline CDR1 is SGHRS and CDR2 is YFSETQ. V lost 2 bases, J lost 7 bases, and 16 bases lay in between. The CDR3 contains 15 residues. The chain's CDR3 is CASSLPQGKTNEQFF. CDR3 coding DNA: TGCGCCAGCAGCTTACCACAGGGCAAAACAAATGAGCAGTTCTTC.

The rearrangement joins TRBV4-1 to TRBJ2-7; 10 positions agree with TRBD1. Germline loops: CDR1 MGHRA, CDR2 YSYEKL. This CDR3 has 16 residues. V gave up 1 base and J gave up 5 bases; unmatched junction bases: 8. The CDR3 sequence: CASSQVGTGDGNEQYF. In nucleotides, the CDR3 is TGCGCCAGCAGCCAAGTCGGGACAGGGGATGGGAACGAGCAGTACTTC.

The chain recombines TRBV30 with TRBJ2-7; a possible D gene is TRBD1 (5 bases). Deletions cut 0 bases from V and 6 bases from J, with 18 bases between. This CDR3 region has 15 residues. In germline, CDR1 is GTSNPN, CDR2 SVGIG (reference sequence). The CDR3 spells CAWSVGAVKGGEQYF. The CDR3 coding sequence is TGTGCCTGGAGTGTTGGGGCGGTAAAGGGTGGCGAGCAGTACTTC.

The chain has TRBV10-3 and TRBJ1-2; 8 positions match TRBD1. CDR3 length: 14 residues. Germline V lookup: CDR1 ENHRY, CDR2 SYGVKD. V was pared by 6 bases and J by 4 bases, with 7 bases of the junction left unmatched. The CDR3: CAIRIPGQAYGYTF. The DNA for the CDR3 is TGTGCCATCAGAATACCGGGACAGGCCTATGGCTACACCTTC.

In DNA, the CDR3 is TGCGCCAGCAGCCGACTAGGGACAGGGGGCAATGAGCAGTTCTTC. This encodes CASSRLGTGGNEQFF. The rearrangement links TRBV4-3 to TRBJ2-1; 11 bases are shared with TRBD1. The V gene's germline CDR1 is LGHNA and CDR2 YSLEER. V lost 4 bases, J lost 6 bases, and 5 bases stayed unmatched. There are 15 residues in the CDR3.

The chain joins TRBV6-5 to TRBJ2-7; possible D gene TRBD2, 5 bases. Germline V lookup: CDR1 MNHEY, CDR2 SVGAGI. The V gene lost 0 bases and the J gene lost 3 bases, with 12 bases spanning the gap. The CDR3 runs to 15 residues. The CDR3 DNA follows: TGTGCCAGCAGTTACTCGATCCCGGGGTACTACGAGCAGTACTTC. Protein product: CASSYSIPGYYEQYF.

Notes on this clone: One end of the junction varies from germline; a read error may be responsible. This chain uses TRBV27 with TRBJ2-7; D unresolved. This CDR3 is 12 amino acids long. The germline CDR1 and CDR2 sequences are MNHEY and SMNVEV (reference sequence). As DNA, the CDR3 is TGTGCCAGCAGTTTTGGCTCCGACGAGCAGTACTTC. Translated: CASSFGSDEQYF.

The rearrangement links TRBV29-1 to TRBJ2-5; TRBD2 might be the D (5 bases). The CDR3 runs 17 residues. Germline V gene sequence: CDR1 SQVTM, CDR2 ANQGSEA. Trimming took 6 bases from V and 5 from J, leaving 28 bases between them. CDR3: CSVALAALGRGLETQYF. CDR3 nucleotides: TGCAGCGTGGCGCTAGCTGCTCTCGGTCGGGGTCTTGAGACCCAGTACTTC.

The rearrangement uses TRBV9 and TRBJ1-2; D gene uncertain. CDR1 is SGDLS, CDR2 YYNGEE, per germline. The length of the CDR3 is 17 residues. Trimming took 4 bases from V and 6 from J, leaving 25 bases between them. Here the CDR3 reads CASSSGSRLLIRDGYTF. The CDR3 nucleotides are TGTGCCAGCAGCTCGGGGTCCCGACTCCTAATTCGCGATGGCTACACCTTC.